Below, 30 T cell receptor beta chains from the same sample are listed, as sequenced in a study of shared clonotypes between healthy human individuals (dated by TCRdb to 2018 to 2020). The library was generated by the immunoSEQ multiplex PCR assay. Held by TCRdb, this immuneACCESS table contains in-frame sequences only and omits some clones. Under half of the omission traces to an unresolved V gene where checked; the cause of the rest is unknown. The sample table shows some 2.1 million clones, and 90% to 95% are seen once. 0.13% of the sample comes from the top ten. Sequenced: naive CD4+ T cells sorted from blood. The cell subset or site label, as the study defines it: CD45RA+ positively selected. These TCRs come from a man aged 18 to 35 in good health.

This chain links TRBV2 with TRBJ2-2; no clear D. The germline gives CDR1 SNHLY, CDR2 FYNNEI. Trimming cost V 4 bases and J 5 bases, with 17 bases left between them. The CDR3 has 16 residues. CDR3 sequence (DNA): TGTGCCAGCAGTGTTGGGGTAGCCACCCGGACCGGGGAGCTGTTTTTT. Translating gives CASSVGVATRTGELFF.

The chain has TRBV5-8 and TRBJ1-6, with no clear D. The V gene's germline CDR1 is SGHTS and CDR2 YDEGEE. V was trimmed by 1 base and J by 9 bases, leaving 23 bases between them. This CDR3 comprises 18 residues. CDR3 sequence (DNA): TGTGCCAGCAGCTTGACCGGGAAATCCTACCGGATTGGTTCACCCCTCCACTTT. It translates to CASSLTGKSYRIGSPLHF.

The CDR3 loop reads CASSQGGQETQYF. The CDR3 region has the DNA TGCGCCAGCAGCCAGGGAGGGCAAGAGACCCAGTACTTC. The chain recombines TRBV5-1 with TRBJ2-5, with 7 bases fitting TRBD2. CDR1 is SGHRS and CDR2 is YFSETQ in the germline V gene. With V trimmed by 4 bases and J by 2 bases, 2 bases remained unmatched. CDR3 size: 13 residues.

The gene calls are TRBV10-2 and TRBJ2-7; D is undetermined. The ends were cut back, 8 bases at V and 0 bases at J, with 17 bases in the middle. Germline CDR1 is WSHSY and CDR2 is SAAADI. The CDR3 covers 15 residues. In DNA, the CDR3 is TGCGCCAGCGTTGATCGCGCCTTAAGCTCCTACGAGCAGTACTTC. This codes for CASVDRALSSYEQYF.

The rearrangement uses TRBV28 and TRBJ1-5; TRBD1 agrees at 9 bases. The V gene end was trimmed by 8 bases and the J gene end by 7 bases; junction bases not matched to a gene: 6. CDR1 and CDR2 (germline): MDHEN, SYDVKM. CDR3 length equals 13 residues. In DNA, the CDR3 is TGTGCCAGCGATAGGACAGGGGAACAGCCCCAGCATTTT. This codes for CASDRTGEQPQHF.

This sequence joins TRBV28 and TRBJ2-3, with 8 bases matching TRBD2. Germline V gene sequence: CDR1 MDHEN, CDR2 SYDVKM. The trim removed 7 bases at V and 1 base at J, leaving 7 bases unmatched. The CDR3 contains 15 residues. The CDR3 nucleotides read TGTGCCAGCATGACCGGGACTAGAGGCACAGATACGCAGTATTTT. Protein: CASMTGTRGTDTQYF.

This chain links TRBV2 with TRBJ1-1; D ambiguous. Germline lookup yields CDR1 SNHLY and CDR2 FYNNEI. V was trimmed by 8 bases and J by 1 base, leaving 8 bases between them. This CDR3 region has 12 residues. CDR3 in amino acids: CASVTANTEAFF. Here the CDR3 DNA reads TGTGCCAGCGTAACGGCGAACACTGAAGCTTTCTTT.

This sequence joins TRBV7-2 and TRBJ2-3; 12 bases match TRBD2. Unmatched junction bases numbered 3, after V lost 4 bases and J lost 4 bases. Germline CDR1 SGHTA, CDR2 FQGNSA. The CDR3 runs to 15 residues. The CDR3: CASSSSGRAADTQYF. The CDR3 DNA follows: TGTGCCAGCAGCTCTAGCGGGAGGGCCGCAGATACGCAGTATTTT. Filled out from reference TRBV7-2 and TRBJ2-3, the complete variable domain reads GAGVSQSPSNKVTEKGKDVELRCDPISGHTALYWYRQSLGQGLEFLIYFQGNSAPDKSGLPSDRFSAERTGGSVSTLTIQRTQQEDSAVYLCASSSSGRAADTQYFGPGTRLTVL.

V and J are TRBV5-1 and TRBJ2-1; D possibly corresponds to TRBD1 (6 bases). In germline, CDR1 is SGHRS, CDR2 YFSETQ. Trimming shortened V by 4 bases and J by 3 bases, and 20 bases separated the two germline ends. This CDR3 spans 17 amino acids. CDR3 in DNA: TGCGCCAGCAGCGATCGGTCAGGGGACGGCTACTACAATGAGCAGTTCTTC. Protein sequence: CASSDRSGDGYYNEQFF.

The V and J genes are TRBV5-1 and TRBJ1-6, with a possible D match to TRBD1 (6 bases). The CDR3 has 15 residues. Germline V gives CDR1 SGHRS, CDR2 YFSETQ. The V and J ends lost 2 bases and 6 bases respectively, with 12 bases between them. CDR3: CASSLPGHSNSPLHF. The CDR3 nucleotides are TGCGCCAGCAGCTTACCGGGACACTCTAATTCACCCCTCCACTTT.

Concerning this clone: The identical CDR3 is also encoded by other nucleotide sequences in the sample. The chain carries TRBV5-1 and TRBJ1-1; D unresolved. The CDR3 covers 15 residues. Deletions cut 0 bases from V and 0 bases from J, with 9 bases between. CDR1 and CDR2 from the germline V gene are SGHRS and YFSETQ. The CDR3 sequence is CASSLDPLMNTEAFF. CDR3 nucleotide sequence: TGCGCCAGCAGCTTGGACCCCCTTATGAACACTGAAGCTTTCTTT.

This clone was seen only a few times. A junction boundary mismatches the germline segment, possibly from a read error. The CDR3 nucleotides read TGTGCCATCAGCATAAGGACCTTC. As protein: CAISIRTF. The chain recombines TRBV10-3 with TRBJ2-4; D is uncertain. This CDR3 has 8 residues. The germline CDR1 and CDR2 sequences are ENHRY and SYGVKD.

The CDR3 coding sequence is TGTGCCAGCAGCGAAGGAGGACAGGCGAACACCGGGGAGCTGTTTTTT. Amino acid sequence: CASSEGGQANTGELFF. The rearrangement uses TRBV9 and TRBJ2-2, with 7 bases aligning to TRBD1. This CDR3 has 16 residues. V gave up 3 bases and J gave up 0 bases; unmatched junction bases: 5. Germline V gene lookup returns CDR1 SGDLS and CDR2 YYNGEE.

CDR3 residues: CASSTGQGRLDTYNEQFF. For the CDR3, the DNA is TGTGCCAGCAGCACAGGACAGGGTAGGTTGGACACCTACAATGAGCAGTTCTTC. The genes are TRBV5-4 and TRBJ2-1; 8 bases map to TRBD1. This CDR3 spans 18 amino acids. V was clipped by 4 bases and J by 2 bases; unmatched bases: 14. Germline V gene data show CDR1 as SGHNT and CDR2 as YYREEE (reference sequence).

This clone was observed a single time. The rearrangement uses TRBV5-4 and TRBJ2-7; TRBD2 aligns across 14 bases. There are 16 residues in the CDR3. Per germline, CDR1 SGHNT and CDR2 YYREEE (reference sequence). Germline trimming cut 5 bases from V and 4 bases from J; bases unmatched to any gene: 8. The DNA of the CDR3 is TGTGCCAGCAGTCGCCCGGGACTAGCGGGAGCTTACGAGCAGTACTTC. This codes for CASSRPGLAGAYEQYF.

CDR3: CASSPQPGLAGYEQYF. CDR3 nucleotides: TGCGCCAGCAGCCCCCAGCCCGGACTAGCGGGTTACGAGCAGTACTTC. The chain couples TRBV5-1 to TRBJ2-7; 11 bases match TRBD2. CDR1 SGHRS and CDR2 YFSETQ come from the germline V gene. The CDR3 has 16 amino acids. J lost 4 bases, V lost 4 bases, and 10 bases had no gene match.

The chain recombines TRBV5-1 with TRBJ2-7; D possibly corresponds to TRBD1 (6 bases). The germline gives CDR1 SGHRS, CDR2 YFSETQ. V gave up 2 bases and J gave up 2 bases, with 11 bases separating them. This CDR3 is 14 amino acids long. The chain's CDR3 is CASSFTGITYEQYF. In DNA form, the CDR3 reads TGCGCCAGCAGCTTTACAGGGATCACCTACGAGCAGTACTTC. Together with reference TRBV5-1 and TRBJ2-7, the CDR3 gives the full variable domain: KAGVTQTPRYLIKTRGQQVTLSCSPISGHRSVSWYQQTPGQGLQFLFEYFSETQRNKGNFPGRFSGRQFSNSRSEMNVSTLELGDSALYLCASSFTGITYEQYFGPGTRLTVT.

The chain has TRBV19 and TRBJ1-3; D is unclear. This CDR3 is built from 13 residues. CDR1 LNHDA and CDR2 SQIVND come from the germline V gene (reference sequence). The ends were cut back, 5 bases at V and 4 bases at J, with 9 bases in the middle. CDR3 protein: CASSLGYGNTIYF. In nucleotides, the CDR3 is TGTGCCAGTAGTCTGGGATACGGAAACACCATATATTTT.

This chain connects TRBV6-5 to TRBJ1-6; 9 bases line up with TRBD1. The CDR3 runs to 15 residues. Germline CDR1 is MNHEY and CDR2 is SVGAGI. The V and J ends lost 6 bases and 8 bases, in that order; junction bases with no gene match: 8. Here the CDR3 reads CASSYARTGDSPLHF. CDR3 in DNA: TGTGCCAGCAGCTACGCCAGGACAGGGGATTCACCCCTCCACTTT.

The CDR3 DNA follows: TGTGCCAGCAGTGGACTGGGACGGCTCGGCACTGAAGCTTTCTTT. It encodes CASSGLGRLGTEAFF. The chain recombines TRBV25-1 with TRBJ1-1; a possible D gene is TRBD1 (5 bases). Between the trimmed V and J ends, which lost 4 bases and 4 bases, there was a span of 16 bases. The CDR3 loop spans 15 amino acids. Germline V CDR1 and CDR2: MGHDK, SYGVNS.

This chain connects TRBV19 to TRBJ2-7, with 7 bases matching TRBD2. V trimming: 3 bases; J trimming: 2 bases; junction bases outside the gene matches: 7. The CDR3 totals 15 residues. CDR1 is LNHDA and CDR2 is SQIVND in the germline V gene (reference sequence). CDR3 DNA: TGTGCCAGTAGTATGATCGGGGAGGGGACCTACGAGCAGTACTTC. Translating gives CASSMIGEGTYEQYF.

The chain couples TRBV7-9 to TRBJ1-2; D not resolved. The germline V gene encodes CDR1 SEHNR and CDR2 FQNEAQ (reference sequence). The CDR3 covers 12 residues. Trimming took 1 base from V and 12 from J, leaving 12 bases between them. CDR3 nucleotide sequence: TGTGCCAGCAGCTTAGGACCGGGTTCTCACACCTTC. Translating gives CASSLGPGSHTF.

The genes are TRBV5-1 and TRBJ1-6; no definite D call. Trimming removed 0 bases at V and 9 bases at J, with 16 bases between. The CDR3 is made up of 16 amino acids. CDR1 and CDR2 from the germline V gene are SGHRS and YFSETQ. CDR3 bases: TGCGCCAGCAGCTTGGCCGGATCCGCGTCAGGTTCACCCCTCCACTTT. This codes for CASSLAGSASGSPLHF.

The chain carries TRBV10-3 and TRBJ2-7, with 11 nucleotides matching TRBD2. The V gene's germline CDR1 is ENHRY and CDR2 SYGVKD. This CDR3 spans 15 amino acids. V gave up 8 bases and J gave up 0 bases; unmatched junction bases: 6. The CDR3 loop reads CAIRGTSGTSYEQYF. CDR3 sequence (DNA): TGTGCCATCCGTGGGACTAGCGGAACCTCCTACGAGCAGTACTTC.

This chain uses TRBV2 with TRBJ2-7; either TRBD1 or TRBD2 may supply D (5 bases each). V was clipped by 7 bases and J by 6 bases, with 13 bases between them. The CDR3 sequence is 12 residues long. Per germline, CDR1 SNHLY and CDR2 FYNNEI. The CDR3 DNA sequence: TGTGCCAGCAATATCCTTGGGGGCGAGCAGTACTTC. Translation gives CASNILGGEQYF.

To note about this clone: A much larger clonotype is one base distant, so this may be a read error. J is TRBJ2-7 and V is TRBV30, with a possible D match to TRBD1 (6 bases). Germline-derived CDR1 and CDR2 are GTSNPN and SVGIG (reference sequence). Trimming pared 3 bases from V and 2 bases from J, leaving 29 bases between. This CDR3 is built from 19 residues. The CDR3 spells CAWSNPGTQTKGRTYEQYF. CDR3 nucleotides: TGTGCCTGGAGCAACCCCGGGACACAAACTAAGGGGAGAACCTACGAGCAGTACTTC.

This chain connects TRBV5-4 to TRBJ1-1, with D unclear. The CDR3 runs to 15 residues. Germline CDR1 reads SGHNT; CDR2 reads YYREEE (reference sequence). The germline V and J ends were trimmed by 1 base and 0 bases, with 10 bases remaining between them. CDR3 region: CASSLKGQLNTEAFF. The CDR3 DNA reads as TGTGCCAGCAGCTTGAAAGGGCAGCTGAACACTGAAGCTTTCTTT.

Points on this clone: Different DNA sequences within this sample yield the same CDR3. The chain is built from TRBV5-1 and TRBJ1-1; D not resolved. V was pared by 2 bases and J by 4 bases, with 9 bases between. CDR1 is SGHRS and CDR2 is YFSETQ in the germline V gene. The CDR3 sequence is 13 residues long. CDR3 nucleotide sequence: TGCGCCAGCAGCTTAGGGTTAGGCACTGAAGCTTTCTTT. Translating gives CASSLGLGTEAFF.

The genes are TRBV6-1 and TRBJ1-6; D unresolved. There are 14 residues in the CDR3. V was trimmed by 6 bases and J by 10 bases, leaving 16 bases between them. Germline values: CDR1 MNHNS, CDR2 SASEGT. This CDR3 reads CASREPGYNSPLHF. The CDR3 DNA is TGTGCCAGCAGGGAACCGGGCTACAACTCACCCCTCCACTTT.

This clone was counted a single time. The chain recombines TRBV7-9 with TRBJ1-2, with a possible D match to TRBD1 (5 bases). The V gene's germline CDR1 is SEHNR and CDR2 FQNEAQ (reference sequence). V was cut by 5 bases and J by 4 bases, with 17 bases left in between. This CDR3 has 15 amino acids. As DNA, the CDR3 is TGTGCCAGCAGCCTACTGAGGGGTCCGAGCTATGGCTACACCTTC. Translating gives CASSLLRGPSYGYTF. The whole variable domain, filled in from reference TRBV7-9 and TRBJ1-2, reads DTGVSQNPRHKITKRGQNVTFRCDPISEHNRLYWYRQTLGQGPEFLTYFQNEAQLEKSRLLSDRFSAERPKGSFSTLEIQRTEQGDSAMYLCASSLLRGPSYGYTFGSGTRLTVV.